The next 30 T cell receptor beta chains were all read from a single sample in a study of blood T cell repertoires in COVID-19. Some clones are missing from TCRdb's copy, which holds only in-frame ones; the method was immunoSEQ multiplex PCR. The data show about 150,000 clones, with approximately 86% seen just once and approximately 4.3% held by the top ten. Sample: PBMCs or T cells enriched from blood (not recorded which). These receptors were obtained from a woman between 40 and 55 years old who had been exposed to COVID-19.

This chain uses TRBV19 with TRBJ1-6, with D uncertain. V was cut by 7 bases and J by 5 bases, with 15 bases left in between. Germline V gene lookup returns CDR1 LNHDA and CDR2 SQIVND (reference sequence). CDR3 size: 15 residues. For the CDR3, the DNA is TGTGCCAGTAATCAAGGTACTCGGGATAATTCACCCCTCCACTTT. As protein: CASNQGTRDNSPLHF. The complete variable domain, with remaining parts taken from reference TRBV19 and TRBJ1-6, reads DGGITQSPKYLFRKEGQNVTLSCEQNLNHDAMYWYRQDPGQGLRLIYYSQIVNDFQKGDIAEGYSVSREKKESFPLTVTSAQKNPTAFYLCASNQGTRDNSPLHFGNGTRLTVT.

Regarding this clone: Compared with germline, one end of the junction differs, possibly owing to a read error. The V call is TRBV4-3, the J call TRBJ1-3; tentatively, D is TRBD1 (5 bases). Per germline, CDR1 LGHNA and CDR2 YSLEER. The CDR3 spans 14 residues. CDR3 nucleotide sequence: TGCGCCAGCAGCCAAGATAGGACACCCCTCGGTATGGATTTT. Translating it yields CASSQDRTPLGMDF.

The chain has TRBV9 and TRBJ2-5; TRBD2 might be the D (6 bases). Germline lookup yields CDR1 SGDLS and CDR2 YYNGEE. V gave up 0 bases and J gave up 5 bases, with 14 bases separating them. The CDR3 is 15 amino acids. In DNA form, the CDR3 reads TGTGCCAGCAGCGTAGGTGATAGCGGTACGGAGACCCAGTACTTC. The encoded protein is CASSVGDSGTETQYF. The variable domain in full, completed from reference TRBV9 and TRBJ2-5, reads DSGVTQTPKHLITATGQRVTLRCSPRSGDLSVYWYQQSLDQGLQFLIQYYNGEERAKGNILERFSAQQFPDLHSELNLSSLELGDSALYFCASSVGDSGTETQYFGPGTRLLVL.

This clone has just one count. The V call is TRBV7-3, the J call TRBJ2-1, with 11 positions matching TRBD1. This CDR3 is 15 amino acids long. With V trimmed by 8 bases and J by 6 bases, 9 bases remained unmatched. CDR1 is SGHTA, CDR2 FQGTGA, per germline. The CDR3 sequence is CASGSGTGGGNEQFF. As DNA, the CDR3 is TGTGCCAGCGGATCAGGGACAGGGGGAGGCAATGAGCAGTTCTTC.

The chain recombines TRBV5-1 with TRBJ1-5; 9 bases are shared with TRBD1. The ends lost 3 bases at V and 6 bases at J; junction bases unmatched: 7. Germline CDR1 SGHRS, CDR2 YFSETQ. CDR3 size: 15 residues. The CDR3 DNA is TGCGCCAGCAGCTCTTACAGGGGGCTGAGTCAGCCCCAGCATTTT. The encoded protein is CASSSYRGLSQPQHF.

CDR3 nucleotide sequence: TGTGCCAGTAGTATTGGTGGGACACCTACAGATACGCAGTATTTT. Amino acid sequence: CASSIGGTPTDTQYF. The gene calls are TRBV19 and TRBJ2-3, with a tentative D call TRBD1 (6 bases). Germline V gene sequence: CDR1 LNHDA, CDR2 SQIVND (reference sequence). This CDR3 region has 15 residues. Trimming removed 3 bases from V and 3 bases from J, with 13 bases in between.

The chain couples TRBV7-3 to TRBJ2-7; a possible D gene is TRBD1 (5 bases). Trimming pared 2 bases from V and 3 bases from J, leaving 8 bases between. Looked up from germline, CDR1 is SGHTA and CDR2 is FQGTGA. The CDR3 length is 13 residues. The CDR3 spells CASSLQQGYEQYF. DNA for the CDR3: TGTGCCAGCAGCTTACAGCAGGGCTACGAGCAGTACTTC.

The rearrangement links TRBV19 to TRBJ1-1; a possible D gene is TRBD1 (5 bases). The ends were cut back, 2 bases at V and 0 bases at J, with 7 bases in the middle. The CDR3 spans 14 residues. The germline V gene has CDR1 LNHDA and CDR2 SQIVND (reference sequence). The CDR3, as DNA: TGTGCCAGTAGTATACGGGGGATGAACACTGAAGCTTTCTTT. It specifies CASSIRGMNTEAFF. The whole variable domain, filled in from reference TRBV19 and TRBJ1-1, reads DGGITQSPKYLFRKEGQNVTLSCEQNLNHDAMYWYRQDPGQGLRLIYYSQIVNDFQKGDIAEGYSVSREKKESFPLTVTSAQKNPTAFYLCASSIRGMNTEAFFGQGTRLTVV.

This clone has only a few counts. Written as DNA, the CDR3 is TGCGCCAGCAGCTCGACCGGGAATGAGCAGTTCTTC. This sequence encodes CASSSTGNEQFF. The rearrangement joins TRBV4-1 to TRBJ2-1; D remains unclear. The CDR3 covers 12 residues. The germline gives CDR1 MGHRA, CDR2 YSYEKL. V lost 5 bases, J lost 7 bases, and 9 bases lay in between.

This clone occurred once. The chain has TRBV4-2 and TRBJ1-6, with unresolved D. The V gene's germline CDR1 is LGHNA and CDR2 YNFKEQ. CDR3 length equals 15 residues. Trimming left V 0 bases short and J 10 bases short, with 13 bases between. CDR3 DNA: TGTGCCAGCAGCCAAGATCCCAGCCTCGGGTCACCCCTCCACTTT. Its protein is CASSQDPSLGSPLHF.

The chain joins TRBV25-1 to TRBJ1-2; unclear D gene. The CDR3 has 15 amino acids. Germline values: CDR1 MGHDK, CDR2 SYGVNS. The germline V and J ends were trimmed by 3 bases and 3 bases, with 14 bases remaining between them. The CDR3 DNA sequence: TGTGCCAGCAGTGACCCGGGTGGAGGATACTATGGCTACACCTTC. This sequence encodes CASSDPGGGYYGYTF.

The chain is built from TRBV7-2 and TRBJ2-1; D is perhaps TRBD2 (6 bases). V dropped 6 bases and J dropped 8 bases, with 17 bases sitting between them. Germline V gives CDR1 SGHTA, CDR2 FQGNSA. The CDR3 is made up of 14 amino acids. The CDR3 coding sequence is TGTGCCAGCAGTTGGGAGGAGGCCGGGTATGAGCAGTTCTTC. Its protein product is CASSWEEAGYEQFF.

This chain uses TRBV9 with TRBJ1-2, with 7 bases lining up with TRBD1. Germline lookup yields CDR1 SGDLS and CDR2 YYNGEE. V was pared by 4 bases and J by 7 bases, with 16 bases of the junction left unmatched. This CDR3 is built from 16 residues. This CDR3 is CASSSRWKGGSTGYTF. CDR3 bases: TGTGCCAGCAGCTCCAGGTGGAAAGGGGGCTCGACTGGCTACACCTTC.

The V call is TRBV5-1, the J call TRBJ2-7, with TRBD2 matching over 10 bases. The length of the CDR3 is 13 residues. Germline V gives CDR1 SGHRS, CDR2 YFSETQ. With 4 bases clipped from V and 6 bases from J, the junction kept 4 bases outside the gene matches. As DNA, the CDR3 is TGCGCCAGCAGCCCGGGACTAGCGCGCGAGCAGTACTTC. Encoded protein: CASSPGLAREQYF.

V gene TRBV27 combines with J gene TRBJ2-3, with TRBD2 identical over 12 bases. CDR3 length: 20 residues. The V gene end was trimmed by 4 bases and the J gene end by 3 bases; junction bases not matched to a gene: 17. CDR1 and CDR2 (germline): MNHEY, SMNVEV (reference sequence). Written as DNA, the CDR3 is TGTGCCAGCAGTTCCTATCTTGGGCTAGCGGGGGGGTTGCAGACAGATACGCAGTATTTT. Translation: CASSSYLGLAGGLQTDTQYF.

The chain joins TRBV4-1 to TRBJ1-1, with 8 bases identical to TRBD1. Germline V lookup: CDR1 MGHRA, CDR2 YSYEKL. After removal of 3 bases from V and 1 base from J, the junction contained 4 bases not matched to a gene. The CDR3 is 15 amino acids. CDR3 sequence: CASSQQTGANTEAFF. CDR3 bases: TGCGCCAGCAGCCAGCAGACAGGGGCGAACACTGAAGCTTTCTTT.

The CDR3 region has the DNA TGCGCCAGCAGTGGGGGCCCCTCTTTCGATTACACTGAAGCTTTCTTT. It yields the protein CASSGGPSFDYTEAFF. The chain uses TRBV5-1 and TRBJ1-1; weak D call: TRBD1 (6 bases). The germline V gene encodes CDR1 SGHRS and CDR2 YFSETQ. The V end lost 5 bases, the J end lost 3 bases, and 20 bases lay between the germline ends. CDR3 size: 16 residues.

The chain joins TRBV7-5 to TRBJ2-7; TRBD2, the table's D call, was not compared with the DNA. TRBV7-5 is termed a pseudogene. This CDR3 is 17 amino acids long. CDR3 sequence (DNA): TGTGCCAGACAAAACTACGTTCGGCCCCAACAGAGAGGGGAGCAGTACTTC. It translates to CARQNYVRPQQRGEQYF.

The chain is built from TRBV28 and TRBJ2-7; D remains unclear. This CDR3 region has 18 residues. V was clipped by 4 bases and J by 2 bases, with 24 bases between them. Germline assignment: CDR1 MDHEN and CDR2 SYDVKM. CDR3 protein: CASSSQINPSRSPYEQYF. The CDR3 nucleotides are TGTGCCAGCAGTTCCCAGATCAACCCAAGTAGGAGTCCCTACGAGCAGTACTTC.

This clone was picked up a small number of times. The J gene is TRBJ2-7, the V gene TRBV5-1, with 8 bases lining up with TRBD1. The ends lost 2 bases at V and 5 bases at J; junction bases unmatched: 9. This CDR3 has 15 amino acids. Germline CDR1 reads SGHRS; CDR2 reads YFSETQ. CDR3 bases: TGCGCCAGCAGCTTAACGTGGACAGGGTCGAACGAGCAGTACTTC. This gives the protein CASSLTWTGSNEQYF.

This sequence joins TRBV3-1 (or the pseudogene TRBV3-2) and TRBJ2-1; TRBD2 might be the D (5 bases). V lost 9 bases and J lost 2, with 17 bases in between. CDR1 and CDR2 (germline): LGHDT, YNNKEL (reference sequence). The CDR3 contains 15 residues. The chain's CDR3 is CASAQYGETYNEQFF. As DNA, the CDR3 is TGTGCCAGTGCCCAGTACGGGGAGACCTACAATGAGCAGTTCTTC.

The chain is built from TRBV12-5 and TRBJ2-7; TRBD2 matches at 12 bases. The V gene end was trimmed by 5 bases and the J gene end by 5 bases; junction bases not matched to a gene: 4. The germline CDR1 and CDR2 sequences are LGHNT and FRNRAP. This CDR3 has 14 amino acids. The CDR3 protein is CASGPRLAGDEQYF. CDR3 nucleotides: TGTGCTAGTGGTCCCAGACTAGCGGGAGACGAGCAGTACTTC.

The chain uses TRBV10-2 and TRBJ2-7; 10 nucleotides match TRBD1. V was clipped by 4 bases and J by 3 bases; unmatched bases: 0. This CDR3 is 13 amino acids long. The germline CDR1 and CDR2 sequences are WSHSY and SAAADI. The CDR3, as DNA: TGCGCCAGCAGTGGGACAGGGGGCTACGAGCAGTACTTC. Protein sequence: CASSGTGGYEQYF.

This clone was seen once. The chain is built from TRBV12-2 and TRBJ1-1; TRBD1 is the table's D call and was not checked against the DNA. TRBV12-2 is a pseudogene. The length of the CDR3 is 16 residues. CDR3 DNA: TGTGCAAGTCGCTTAGAAGACAGGGGAAAATACACTGAAGCTTTCTTT. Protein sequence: CASRLEDRGKYTEAFF.

This chain's CDR3 is CASSATGTATGELFF. The DNA of the CDR3 is TGTGCCAGCAGCGCCACCGGGACAGCCACCGGGGAGCTGTTTTTT. The gene calls are TRBV9 and TRBJ2-2; 7 bases line up with TRBD1. CDR1 is SGDLS and CDR2 is YYNGEE in the germline V gene. Losses at the gene ends were 3 bases for V and 4 bases for J; bases not matched to a gene: 6. CDR3 length: 15 amino acids. Combining the CDR3 with reference TRBV9 and TRBJ2-2 gives the whole variable domain DSGVTQTPKHLITATGQRVTLRCSPRSGDLSVYWYQQSLDQGLQFLIQYYNGEERAKGNILERFSAQQFPDLHSELNLSSLELGDSALYFCASSATGTATGELFFGEGSRLTVL.

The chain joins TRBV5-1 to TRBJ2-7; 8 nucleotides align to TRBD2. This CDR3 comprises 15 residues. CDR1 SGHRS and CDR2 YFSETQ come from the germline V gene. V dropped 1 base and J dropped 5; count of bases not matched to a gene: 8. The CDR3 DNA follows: TGCGCCAGCAGCTTGAAAGCGGGGGCCCCCCACGAGCAGTACTTC. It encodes CASSLKAGAPHEQYF.

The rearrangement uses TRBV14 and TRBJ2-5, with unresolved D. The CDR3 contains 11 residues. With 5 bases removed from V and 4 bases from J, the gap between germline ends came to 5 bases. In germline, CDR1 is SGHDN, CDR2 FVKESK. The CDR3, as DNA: TGTGCCAGCAGCTCCCTAGAGACCCAGTACTTC. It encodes CASSSLETQYF.

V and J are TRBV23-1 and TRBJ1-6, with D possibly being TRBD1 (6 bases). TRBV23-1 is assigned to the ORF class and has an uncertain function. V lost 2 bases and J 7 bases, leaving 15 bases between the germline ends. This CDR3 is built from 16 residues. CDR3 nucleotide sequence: TGCGCCAGCAGTCAAACCCGAGGGGGAAGGAATTCACCCCTCCACTTT. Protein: CASSQTRGGRNSPLHF.

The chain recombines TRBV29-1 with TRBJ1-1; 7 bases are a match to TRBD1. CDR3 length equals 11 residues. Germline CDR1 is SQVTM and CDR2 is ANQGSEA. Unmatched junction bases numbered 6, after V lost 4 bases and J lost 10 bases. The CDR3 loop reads CSVGGEGAAFF. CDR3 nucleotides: TGCAGCGTTGGAGGTGAGGGGGCAGCTTTCTTT.

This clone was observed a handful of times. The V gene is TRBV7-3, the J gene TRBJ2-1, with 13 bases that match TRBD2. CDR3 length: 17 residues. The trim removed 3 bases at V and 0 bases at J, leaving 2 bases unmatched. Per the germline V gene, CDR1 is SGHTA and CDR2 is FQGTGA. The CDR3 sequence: CASSLGLAGSSYNEQFF. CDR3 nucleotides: TGTGCCAGCAGCTTGGGACTAGCGGGGAGCTCCTACAATGAGCAGTTCTTC.